The source of this T cell receptor beta chain is a study of identical twins. Germline CDR1 reads LGHNA; CDR2 reads YSLEER. The V gene lost 0 bases and the J gene lost 8 bases, with 20 bases spanning the gap. This CDR3 is built from 18 residues. This clonotype was seen more than once but under ten times. Its matching antigen is unknown. Study results and caveats: Fewer insertions were carried by abundant cord blood beta clonotypes, but none was seen in memory repertoires.

MiXCR, applied by TCRdb to the 5' RACE reads, yields one record per CDR3 protein. The sample yields some 760,000 distinct CDR3 sequences, about 20% seen once. These data also featured in a second study, about T cells expressing NK-cell markers. That investigation notes: One of eight sequenced donors was HCMV-seronegative; the other seven were seropositive.

This sequence joins TRBV4-3 and TRBJ1-6; D remains ambiguous. What was sequenced was PBMCs. The sequence was obtained from a woman under 30 in good health. CDR3 in DNA: TGCGCCAGCAGCCAAGATCTATCGTTAAGAATTGGGGATTCACCCCTCCACTTT. Translation: CASSQDLSLRIGDSPLHF.